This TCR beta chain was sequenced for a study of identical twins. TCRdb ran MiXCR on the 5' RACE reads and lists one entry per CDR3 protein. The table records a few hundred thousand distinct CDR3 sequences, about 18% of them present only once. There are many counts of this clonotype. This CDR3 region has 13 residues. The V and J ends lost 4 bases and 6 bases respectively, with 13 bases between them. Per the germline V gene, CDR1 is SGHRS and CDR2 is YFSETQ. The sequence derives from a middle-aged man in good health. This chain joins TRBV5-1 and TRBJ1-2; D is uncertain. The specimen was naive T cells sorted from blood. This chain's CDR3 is CASSLLPSDGYTF. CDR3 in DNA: TGCGCCAGCAGCCTTCTACCCTCCGATGGCTACACCTTC.